The rows below give T cell receptor beta chains drawn from one sample of a study of blood T cell repertoires in COVID-19. The assay was immunoSEQ multiplex PCR, and TCRdb's table has in-frame clones only and misses some. This table holds around 300,000 clones, approximately 86% found once. The source material was peripheral blood. Receptor source: a woman aged 70-85 years with COVID-19, enrolled during active disease. Both conserved end residues are part of each CDR3. The D gene is left open where the match is weak. The size field is filled for only some rows; it gives once, few, many or a size class.

D gene	V gene	clone size	J gene	CDR3 DNA	CDR3 protein
TRBD1	TRBV27	once	TRBJ1-1	TGTGCCAGCAGTACACGGACAGGCGAGAACACTGAAGCTTTCTTT	CASSTRTGENTEAFF
TRBD2	TRBV2	few	TRBJ2-1	TGTGCCAGCAGTGAAGCGCTTCCTCTGTTAGCTAGCGGGGGCGCGGGGTATGAGCAGTTCTTC	CASSEALPLLASGGAGYEQFF
TRBD1	TRBV5-1	.	TRBJ1-1	TGCGCCAGCAGCTCAAAAACAGGGGGCTCGAACACTGAAGCTTTCTTT	CASSSKTGGSNTEAFF
TRBD1	TRBV7-3	.	TRBJ1-2	TGTGCCAGCAGCGACAGGGGGTTAGGGGGCTACACCTTC	CASSDRGLGGYTF
TRBD1	TRBV27	.	TRBJ1-4	TGTGCCAGCAGTCCGCCGGGACAGCCTAATGAAAAACTGTTTTTT	CASSPPGQPNEKLFF
TRBD1	TRBV27	.	TRBJ1-5	TGTGCCAGCAGTTTCTGGACAGGGGGCACGAGCGGGAATCAGCCCCAGCATTTT	CASSFWTGGTSGNQPQHF
.	TRBV21-1	.	TRBJ2-2	TGTGCCAGCAGCAAAGGTTCCAGTACCGGGGAGCTGTTTTTT	CASSKGSSTGELFF
.	TRBV7-3	.	TRBJ2-3	TGTGCCAGCAGCGGGAGTAGCACAGATACGCAGTATTTT	CASSGSSTDTQYF
.	TRBV27	.	TRBJ1-2	TGTGCCAGCAGTTTGAATATAGCTAACTATGGCTACACCTTC	CASSLNIANYGYTF
.	TRBV9	.	TRBJ2-5	TGTGCCAGCAGCGTAGCCACGGGGGTAGGGCAAGAGACCCAGTACTTC	CASSVATGVGQETQYF
.	TRBV3-1/TRBV3-2	.	TRBJ2-5	TGTGCCAGCAGCCAAGGATTGGACTTACAAGAGACCCAGTACTTC	CASSQGLDLQETQYF
TRBD1	TRBV5-1	.	TRBJ1-1	TGCGCCAGCAGCTTTACAGGGGAAGGAGGTGAAGCTTTCTTT	CASSFTGEGGEAFF
TRBD1	TRBV28	.	TRBJ1-2	TGTGCCAGCAGTTTACCGGGACAGGGGGCGAGGGGCTACACCTTC	CASSLPGQGARGYTF
.	TRBV5-1	.	TRBJ1-5	TGCGCCAGCAGCTTGCGAGGGGGGGATCAGCCCCAGCATTTT	CASSLRGGDQPQHF
.	TRBV2	.	TRBJ1-4	TGTGCCAGCAGTGAAGGGGCGATTCCAACTAATGAAAAACTGTTTTTT	CASSEGAIPTNEKLFF
.	TRBV2	.	TRBJ1-1	TGTGCCAGCAGTGAATATCAGGGTGGCACTGAAGCTTTCTTT	CASSEYQGGTEAFF
.	TRBV19	.	TRBJ1-3	TGTGCCAGTAGGCGACAGCCATTCTCTGGAAACACCATATATTTT	CASRRQPFSGNTIYF
.	TRBV7-9	few	TRBJ1-1	TGTGCCAGCAGCTCACCCGATACAGGACGCCTATTT	CASSSPDTGRLF
.	TRBV4-3	.	TRBJ2-7	TGCGCCAGCAGCCAAGAAGCGGAATCTAAAGACGAGCAGTACTTC	CASSQEAESKDEQYF
TRBD1	TRBV24-1	.	TRBJ1-1	TGTGCCACCAGTGAGGGACAGGGGAGGGACACTGAAGCTTTCTTT	CATSEGQGRDTEAFF
.	TRBV20-1	.	TRBJ1-6	TGCAGTGCTAGTTCCGGGTCCTATAATTCACCCCTCCACTTT	CSASSGSYNSPLHF
TRBD1	TRBV6-5	.	TRBJ1-2	TGTGCCAGCAAAATAGGACAGGGAAACTATGGCTACACCTTC	CASKIGQGNYGYTF
TRBD1	TRBV7-2	.	TRBJ2-7	TGTGCCAGCAGCTTAGCCGGGACAGAAACCTCCTACGAGCAGTACTTC	CASSLAGTETSYEQYF
TRBD1	TRBV5-8	.	TRBJ2-7	TGTGCCAGCAGCTCCGGACAGGGGGCCGTCTACGAGCAGTACTTC	CASSSGQGAVYEQYF
TRBD2	TRBV7-3	few	TRBJ2-1	TGTGCCAGCAGCGCGACTAGCGGGGGGTCGGACAATGAGCAGTTCTTC	CASSATSGGSDNEQFF
.	TRBV4-1	few	TRBJ2-5	TGCGCCAGCAGCCAAGTTCGGGAGACCCAGTACTTC	CASSQVRETQYF
.	TRBV27	once	TRBJ1-1	TGTGCCAGCAGTTTAATCCCAAACATGAACACTGAAGCTTTCTTT	CASSLIPNMNTEAFF
.	TRBV10-2	.	TRBJ1-1	TGCGCCAGCAGATCTTTACAGAACACTGAAGCTTTCTTT	CASRSLQNTEAFF
.	TRBV6-1	.	TRBJ1-1	TGTGCCAGCAGTGAGGGGGGTGTGAACACTGAAGCTTTCTTT	CASSEGGVNTEAFF
TRBD1	TRBV27	.	TRBJ1-1	TGTGCCAGCAGTTCCGGACAGGAGAGGAACACTGAAGCTTTCTTT	CASSSGQERNTEAFF
TRBD1	TRBV4-3	.	TRBJ1-1	TGCGCCAGCAGCCCCGGGACAGGGCGAATCTGGAACACTGAAGCTTTCTTT	CASSPGTGRIWNTEAFF
TRBD1	TRBV24-1	.	TRBJ2-2	TGTGCCACCGGTGGGACAGGGAACACCGGGGAGCTGTTTTTT	CATGGTGNTGELFF
TRBD1	TRBV4-1	.	TRBJ2-7	TGCGCCAGCAGCCTTTTTACAGGGGGCTACTTCTACGAGCAGTACTTC	CASSLFTGGYFYEQYF
.	TRBV24-1	.	TRBJ1-2	TGTGCCACCAGTGATTCCTACAGTTACTATGGCTACACCTTC	CATSDSYSYYGYTF